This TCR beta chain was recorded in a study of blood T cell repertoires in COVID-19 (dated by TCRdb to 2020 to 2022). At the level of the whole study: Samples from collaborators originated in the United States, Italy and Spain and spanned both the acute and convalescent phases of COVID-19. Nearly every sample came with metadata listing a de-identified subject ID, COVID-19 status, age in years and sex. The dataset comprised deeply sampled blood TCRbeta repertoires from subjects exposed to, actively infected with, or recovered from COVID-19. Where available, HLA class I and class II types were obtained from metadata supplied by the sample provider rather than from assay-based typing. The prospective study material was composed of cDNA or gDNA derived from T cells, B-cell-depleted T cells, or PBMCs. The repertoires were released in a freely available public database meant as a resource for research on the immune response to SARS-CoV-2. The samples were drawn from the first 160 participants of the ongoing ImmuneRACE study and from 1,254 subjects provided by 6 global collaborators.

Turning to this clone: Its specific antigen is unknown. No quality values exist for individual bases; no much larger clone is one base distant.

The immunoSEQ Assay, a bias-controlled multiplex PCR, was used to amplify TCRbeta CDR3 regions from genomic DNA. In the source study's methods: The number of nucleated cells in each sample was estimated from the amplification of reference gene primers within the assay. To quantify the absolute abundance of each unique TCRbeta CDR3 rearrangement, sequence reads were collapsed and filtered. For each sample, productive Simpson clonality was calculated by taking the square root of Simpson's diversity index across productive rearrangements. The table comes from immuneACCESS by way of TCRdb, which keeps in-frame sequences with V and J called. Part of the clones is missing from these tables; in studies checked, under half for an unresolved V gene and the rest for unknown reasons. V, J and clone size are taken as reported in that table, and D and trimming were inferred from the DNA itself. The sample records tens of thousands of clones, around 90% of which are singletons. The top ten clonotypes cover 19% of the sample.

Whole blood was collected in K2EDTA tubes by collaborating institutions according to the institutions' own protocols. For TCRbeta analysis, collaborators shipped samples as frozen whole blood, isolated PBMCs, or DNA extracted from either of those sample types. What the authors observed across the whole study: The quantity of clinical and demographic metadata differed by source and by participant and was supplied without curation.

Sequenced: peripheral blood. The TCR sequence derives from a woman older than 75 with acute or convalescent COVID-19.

CDR3 region: CASSSGFSNQPQHF. The nucleotide sequence is given as TGTGCCAGCAGCTCGGGGTTCAGCAATCAGCCCCAGCATTTT. The sequence links TRBV5-5 to TRBJ1-5; the D gene lacks a confident call. Spanning cysteine to phenylalanine, the CDR3 consists of 14 amino acids. Just the 42-base CDR3 DNA is kept, in frame starting at base 1. The junction shows trimming of 3 bases on V and 1 base on J, plus 8 bases between the germline ends. Sequences SGHKS (CDR1) and YYEKEE (CDR2) are obtained from the germline V gene (reference sequence).